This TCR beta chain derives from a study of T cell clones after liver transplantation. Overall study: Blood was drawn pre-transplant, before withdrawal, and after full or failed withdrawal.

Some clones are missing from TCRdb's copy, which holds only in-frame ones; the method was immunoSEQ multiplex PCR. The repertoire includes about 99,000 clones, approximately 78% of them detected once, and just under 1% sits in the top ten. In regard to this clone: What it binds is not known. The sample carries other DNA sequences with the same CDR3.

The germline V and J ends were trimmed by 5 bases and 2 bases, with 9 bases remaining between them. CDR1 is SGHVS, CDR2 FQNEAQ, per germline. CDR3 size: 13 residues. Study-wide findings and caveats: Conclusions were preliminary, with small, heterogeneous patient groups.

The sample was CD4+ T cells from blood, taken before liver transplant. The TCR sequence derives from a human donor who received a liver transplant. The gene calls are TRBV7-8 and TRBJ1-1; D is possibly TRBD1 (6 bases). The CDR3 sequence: CASSQGGNTEAFF. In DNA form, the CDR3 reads TGTGCCAGCAGCCAAGGGGGAAACACTGAAGCTTTCTTT.